The 19 T cell receptor beta chains below all came from one sample that was sequenced in a study of Graves' ophthalmopathy and Graves' hyperthyroidism (dated by TCRdb to the late 2010s). TCRdb shows the sequencer as Illumina HiSeq 2000. TCR beta CDR3 regions were amplified from RNA transcripts for repertoire sequencing. A first-round RT-PCR used HTBI primers with the Qiagen OneStep RT-PCR kit, followed by a second-round multiplex PCR, size selection and purification. The public reads were reanalyzed by TCRdb: fastp trimming at Q25, MiXCR alignment, in-frame beta chains only. CDR3 protein duplicates are merged, each entry listing the most common genes and DNA. The sample table records over 150,000 distinct CDR3 sequences; about 40% of these occur just once. Roughly 6% of the sample is taken by the ten largest. Material for sequencing was peripheral blood. Every receptor here comes from a woman aged 40 to 50 with Graves' ophthalmopathy. Donor details come from another sample of the same person, matched by shared clones.

This clonotype showed up many times. The J gene is TRBJ1-1, the V gene TRBV12-3 or TRBV12-4; D may be TRBD1 (6 bases). V was shortened by 9 bases and J by 4 bases, with 15 bases between the two germline ends. This CDR3 contains 13 residues. The CDR3 loop reads CASSTGWATEAFF. CDR3 bases: TGTGCCAGTAGTACAGGGTGGGCCACTGAAGCTTTCTTT.

The table lists this clonotype with many counts. The chain joins TRBV28 to TRBJ2-6; 7 bases map to TRBD1. CDR1 MDHEN and CDR2 SYDVKM come from the germline V gene. Trimming removed 5 bases from V and 2 bases from J; junction bases left unmatched: 9. CDR3 length: 17 residues. The CDR3 DNA reads as TGTGCCAGCAGTCAATCGGGACAGAGGGCTGGGGCCAACGTCCTGACTTTC. This codes for CASSQSGQRAGANVLTF.

This clonotype was observed many times. For the CDR3, the DNA is TGTGCCAGCAGGCAAGGGACCTATGGCTACACCTTC. Protein sequence: CASRQGTYGYTF. V and J are TRBV6-2 or TRBV6-3 and TRBJ1-2, with a tentative D call TRBD1 (5 bases). Germline loops: CDR1 MNHEY, CDR2 SVGEGT. CDR3 length: 12 amino acids. V was clipped by 6 bases and J by 4 bases, with 9 bases between them.

This clonotype was recorded a few times. The chain is built from TRBV11-1 and TRBJ2-7; D call uncertain. Germline V gene data show CDR1 as SGHAT and CDR2 as FQDESV (reference sequence). V dropped 7 bases and J dropped 0 bases, with 19 bases sitting between them. There are 16 residues in the CDR3. CDR3 DNA sequence: TGTGCCAGCAACCGGATGGTGGGCCAGGACTCCTACGAGCAGTACTTC. Its protein is CASNRMVGQDSYEQYF.

This clonotype was recorded many times. J is TRBJ1-1 and V is TRBV5-1, with D tentatively TRBD1 (5 bases). Germline CDR1 SGHRS, CDR2 YFSETQ. The CDR3 spans 15 residues. V was pared by 0 bases and J by 3 bases, with 12 bases between. The CDR3 loop is CASSLAGVRDTEAFF. In DNA form, the CDR3 reads TGCGCCAGCAGCTTGGCAGGAGTCAGGGACACTGAAGCTTTCTTT. Full variable domain (remainder filled in from reference TRBV5-1 and TRBJ1-1): KAGVTQTPRYLIKTRGQQVTLSCSPISGHRSVSWYQQTPGQGLQFLFEYFSETQRNKGNFPGRFSGRQFSNSRSEMNVSTLELGDSALYLCASSLAGVRDTEAFFGQGTRLTVV.

The V and J genes are TRBV6-2 or TRBV6-3 and TRBJ2-7; 8 bases line up with TRBD1. The length of the CDR3 is 15 residues. Germline CDR1 MNHEY, CDR2 SVGEGT. Trimming removed 6 bases from V and 3 bases from J; junction bases left unmatched: 10. The CDR3 protein is CASRTTGAINYEQYF. For the CDR3, the DNA is TGTGCCAGCAGAACGACAGGGGCTATAAACTACGAGCAGTACTTC.

V and J are TRBV6-1 and TRBJ2-7; 7 bases match TRBD2. CDR1 MNHNS and CDR2 SASEGT come from the germline V gene. The junction had 9 bases not matched to a gene; V was cut back by 7 bases and J by 0 bases. The CDR3 spans 15 residues. This CDR3 reads CASIEKTSVSYEQYF. The CDR3 DNA follows: TGTGCCAGCATAGAGAAAACTAGCGTCTCCTACGAGCAGTACTTC.

This clonotype came up many times. The chain recombines TRBV6-2 or TRBV6-3 with TRBJ2-7; no reliable D call. The CDR3 has 12 residues. Looked up from germline, CDR1 is MNHEY and CDR2 is SVGEGT. V was clipped by 10 bases and J by 2 bases, with 12 bases between them. CDR3 region: CATARYAYEQYF. CDR3 nucleotides: TGTGCCACCGCCCGATATGCCTACGAGCAGTACTTC.

This clonotype was recorded at least ten times. In DNA, the CDR3 is TGTGCTAGTGGTCAACACCCCGGGACAGCGGCCAAAAACATTCAGTACTTC. Amino acid sequence: CASGQHPGTAAKNIQYF. J is TRBJ2-4 and V is TRBV12-5; TRBD1 matches 7 bases. The J segment lost 1 base and the V segment lost 5 bases, leaving 11 bases of the junction unmatched. This CDR3 contains 17 residues. Germline CDR1 and CDR2: LGHNT and FRNRAP.

This sequence joins TRBV20-1 and TRBJ1-5, with D perhaps matching TRBD1 (5 bases). Trimming left V 3 bases short and J 2 bases short, with 17 bases between. Germline V gene sequence: CDR1 DFQATT, CDR2 SNEGSKA (reference sequence). There are 16 residues in the CDR3. The CDR3 sequence is CSASGPSRDGNQPQHF. As DNA, the CDR3 is TGCAGTGCTAGCGGTCCCTCTAGGGACGGCAATCAGCCCCAGCATTTT.

This clonotype was recorded at least ten times. CDR3 nucleotides: TGTGCCAGCACCCGCAGGGGGTGGAACACCGGGGAGCTGTTTTTT. Residues: CASTRRGWNTGELFF. The chain links TRBV28 to TRBJ2-2; 7 bases agree with TRBD1. After removal of 7 bases from V and 1 base from J, the junction contained 6 bases not matched to a gene. Germline-derived CDR1 and CDR2 are MDHEN and SYDVKM. The CDR3 loop spans 15 amino acids.

This chain uses TRBV20-1 with TRBJ2-5, with TRBD1 identical over 7 bases. Looked up from germline, CDR1 is DFQATT and CDR2 is SNEGSKA (reference sequence). This CDR3 contains 13 residues. With V trimmed by 4 bases and J by 2 bases, 4 bases remained unmatched. The CDR3 here is CSAIPGQQETQYF. CDR3 DNA: TGCAGTGCTATACCGGGACAGCAAGAGACCCAGTACTTC.

This clonotype was counted ten times or more. V usage is TRBV12-5 and J usage is TRBJ1-1; no clear D. Germline CDR1 and CDR2: LGHNT and FRNRAP. The CDR3 totals 11 residues. The V gene lost 7 bases and the J gene lost 1 base, with 4 bases spanning the gap. The DNA of the CDR3 is TGTGCTAGTGCCCCGAACACTGAAGCTTTCTTT. Translated, it gives CASAPNTEAFF.

This chain connects TRBV6-1 to TRBJ2-7, with 10 bases identical to TRBD2. The germline gives CDR1 MNHNS, CDR2 SASEGT. V was clipped by 7 bases and J by 4 bases; unmatched bases: 7. The CDR3 has 14 residues. The CDR3 DNA follows: TGTGCCAGCATGAAAGCGGGAGGGCGATACGAGCAGTACTTC. It translates to CASMKAGGRYEQYF.

This clonotype occurred many times. This rearrangement joins TRBV6-5 to TRBJ1-1; 7 bases align to TRBD1. The CDR3 length is 15 residues. The V gene end was trimmed by 3 bases and the J gene end by 1 base; junction bases not matched to a gene: 5. The germline CDR1 and CDR2 sequences are MNHEY and SVGAGI. CDR3 region: CASSYPGGTNTEAFF. The CDR3 DNA sequence: TGTGCCAGCAGTTATCCAGGGGGAACGAACACTGAAGCTTTCTTT.

In this sample, this clonotype turned up a few times. The gene calls are TRBV6-1 and TRBJ2-7; the match to TRBD1 covers 7 bases. J lost 5 bases, V lost 10 bases, and 14 bases had no gene match. Germline V gene lookup returns CDR1 MNHNS and CDR2 SASEGT. This CDR3 has 14 residues. The CDR3 DNA reads as TGTGCCACCGTACCAAGACAGGGAACCGACGAGCAGTACTTC. It yields the protein CATVPRQGTDEQYF.

This chain uses TRBV11-2 with TRBJ2-7, with D possibly matching TRBD2 (5 bases). V lost 4 bases, J lost 3 bases, and 13 bases lay in between. The CDR3 loop spans 14 amino acids. The germline CDR1 and CDR2 sequences are SGHAT and FQNNGV. CDR3 sequence: CASSSELGGYEQYF. CDR3 DNA sequence: TGTGCCAGCAGCTCCGAGCTTGGAGGCTACGAGCAGTACTTC.

The V gene is TRBV28, the J gene TRBJ2-7, with 12 nucleotides matching TRBD1. CDR1 MDHEN and CDR2 SYDVKM come from the germline V gene. This CDR3 has 16 residues. After removal of 5 bases from V and 5 bases from J, the junction contained 10 bases not matched to a gene. Here the CDR3 reads CASSPSVGTGGDEQYF. In DNA, the CDR3 is TGTGCCAGCAGTCCCTCGGTAGGGACAGGGGGCGACGAGCAGTACTTC.

This clonotype came up many times. For the CDR3, the DNA is TGTGCCAGCAGCCCCATGGACAGGGTTTCTCAGCCCCAGCATTTT. This translates into CASSPMDRVSQPQHF. J is TRBJ1-5 and V is TRBV12-3 or TRBV12-4, with 8 bases that match TRBD1. There are 15 residues in the CDR3. V was clipped by 6 bases and J by 6 bases; unmatched bases: 10.